The sequence of this TCR beta chain was determined in a study of T cells after yellow fever vaccination. Across the whole study: The fractions with low cell numbers were processed using SMART-Seq v4 Ultra Low Input.

The authors made TCR cDNA by 5'RACE template switching, adding a universal primer site and UMIs. TCRdb called the 5' RACE reads again in MiXCR, with one record for every CDR3 protein. The sample comprises 150,000 to 200,000 distinct CDR3 sequences, approximately 10% of which are singletons, and just over 35% rests with the top ten. Germline assignment: CDR1 MGHRA and CDR2 YSYEKL. The CDR3 loop spans 11 amino acids. V was cut by 0 bases and J by 9 bases, with 2 bases left in between. Regarding the study as a whole: Post-booster samples contained most primary-vaccination clones (roughly 96% CD4, roughly 88% CD8).

As for this clonotype: Its antigen is undetermined.

The receptor was derived from a man aged 18 to 35 who received the YFV17D yellow fever vaccine. The material was CD8+ T cells sorted from PBMCs, obtained 15 days after the yellow fever booster vaccination. The chain couples TRBV4-1 to TRBJ2-2; D is unclear. CDR3 nucleotide sequence: TGCGCCAGCAGCCAAGATTGGGAGCTGTTTTTT. It is translated as CASSQDWELFF.